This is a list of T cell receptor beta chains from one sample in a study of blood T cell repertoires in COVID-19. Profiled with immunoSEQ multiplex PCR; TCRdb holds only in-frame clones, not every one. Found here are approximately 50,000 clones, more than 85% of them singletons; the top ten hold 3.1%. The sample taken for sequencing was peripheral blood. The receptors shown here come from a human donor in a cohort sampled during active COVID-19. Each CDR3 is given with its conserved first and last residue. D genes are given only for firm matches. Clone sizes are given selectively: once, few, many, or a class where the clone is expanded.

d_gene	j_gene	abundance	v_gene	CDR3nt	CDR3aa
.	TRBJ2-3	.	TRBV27	TGTGCCAGTAAGAGGGTCGGCGTGTCAGATACGCAGTATTTT	CASKRVGVSDTQYF
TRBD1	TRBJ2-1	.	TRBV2	TGTGCCAGCAGCGCCGGGACAGACCCAAATAGGTTCTTC	CASSAGTDPNRFF
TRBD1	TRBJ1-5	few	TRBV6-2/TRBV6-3	TGTGCCAGCAGTTACAGGGGGCATCAGCCCCAGCATTTT	CASSYRGHQPQHF
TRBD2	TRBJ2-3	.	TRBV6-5	TGTGCCAGCAGTCCTCTAGCGGGGAGCTCAGATACGCAGTATTTT	CASSPLAGSSDTQYF
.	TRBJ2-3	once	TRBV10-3	TGTGCCATCAGTGGGCTGGGGGGACGGAGGACGGATACGCAGTATTTT	CAISGLGGRRTDTQYF
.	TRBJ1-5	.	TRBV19	TGTGCCACCGAAGGGAGGGGGTTATATCAGCCCCAGCATTTT	CATEGRGLYQPQHF
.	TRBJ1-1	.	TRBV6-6	TGTGCCAGCAGTTGGGGGGTGCCCATGAACACTGAAGCTTTCTTT	CASSWGVPMNTEAFF
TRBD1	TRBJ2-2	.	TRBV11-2	TGTGCCAGCAGCACTCTCAGGGGGAAAGCCGGGGAGCTGTTTTTT	CASSTLRGKAGELFF
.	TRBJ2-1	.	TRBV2	TGTGCCAGCCGGAAGACAGCATTTAAGTACAATGAGCAGTTCTTC	CASRKTAFKYNEQFF
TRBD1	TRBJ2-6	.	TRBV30	TGTGCCTGGAGCCCCTCTTATTACAGGGGGCCCAACGTCCTGACTTTC	CAWSPSYYRGPNVLTF
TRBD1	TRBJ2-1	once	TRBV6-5	TGTGCCAGCAGTTCTGTACAGGGGGTTGAGCAGTTCTTC	CASSSVQGVEQFF
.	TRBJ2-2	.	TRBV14	TGTGCCAGCAGCCAGCGGTTCCTAACGAACACCGGGGAGCTGTTTTTT	CASSQRFLTNTGELFF